This note documents a single T cell receptor (beta chain) sequence. The data are from a study of blood T cell repertoires in COVID-19. The overall study: Sample material is recorded as cDNA or gDNA derived from T cells, B-cell-depleted T cells, or PBMCs.

TCRdb's table, derived via immunoSEQ multiplex PCR, lists solely in-frame clones and lacks some. Found here are more than 95,000 clones, more than 80% of them singletons; the top ten hold around a tenth. The CDR3 has 15 amino acids. V lost 0 bases, J lost 2 bases, and 10 bases lay in between. The germline V gene has CDR1 MNHEY and CDR2 SVGAGI. The chain employs TRBV6-5 and TRBJ1-1; D is unclear. This clonotype was obtained from a woman between 65 and 79 years old with acute or convalescent COVID-19. The specimen sequenced was peripheral blood. DNA of the CDR3: TGTGCCAGCAGTTACTCGCAAACAAGAAACACTGAAGCTTTCTTT. Translating gives CASSYSQTRNTEAFF.